The clone carrying this TCR beta chain occurred once. The sample comes from a study of T cell changes during pregnancy in multiple sclerosis. Libraries were prepared by immunoSEQ multiplex PCR; TCRdb keeps only in-frame clonotypes and omits some of them. The table lists 84,000 or so clones, about 95% of them singletons. The CDR3 has 18 amino acids. V lost 0 bases to trimming and J lost 7 bases, with 25 bases between them. In germline, CDR1 is SGDLS, CDR2 YYNGEE. The material was peripheral blood, obtained in the third trimester of pregnancy. The TCR was taken from a female donor with multiple sclerosis, enrolled in a pregnancy study. The genes are TRBV9 and TRBJ1-2, with D maybe TRBD1 (6 bases). Here the CDR3 reads CASSVERGAGRSPSGYTF. The CDR3 nucleotides read TGTGCCAGCAGCGTAGAGCGGGGGGCGGGCAGGAGCCCTTCTGGCTACACCTTC.